This record looks at one TCR beta chain sequence and its context. Its antigen is not known. V dropped 4 bases and J dropped 6; count of bases not matched to a gene: 14. Germline V gene sequence: CDR1 SGHTA, CDR2 FQGNSA. This CDR3 comprises 16 residues. Libraries were prepared by immunoSEQ multiplex PCR; TCRdb keeps only in-frame clonotypes and omits some of them. The data contain more than 140,000 clones, 70% to 90% of them singletons. This entry belongs to a study of T cell responses to AZD1222 COVID-19 vaccine. Study-wide results and caveats: Spike was spanned by vaccine-associated CD4 TCRs, with dominance at 160-218 and 743-854. Spike-specific TCR breadth rose after two AZD1222 doses, and depth rose as well. Seropositivity was recorded at baseline in only five to seven AZD1222 recipients.

The sequencing here drew on peripheral blood, taken on day 0 of MenACWY control vaccination. The source of this sequence is an adult in good health. V and J are TRBV7-2 and TRBJ2-7; TRBD2 matches 8 bases. The CDR3 DNA follows: TGTGCCAGCAGCTCCGTCGGGGGGGGCGAGGGGATCGAGCAGTACTTC. Protein sequence: CASSSVGGGEGIEQYF.